This T cell receptor beta chain was captured in a study of cytomegalovirus exposure and HLA in healthy donors. Study conclusions and caveats: The likely origin of a cluster of highly shared sequence variants was a sequencing artifact. A later analysis found most CMV-associated TCR beta chains apparently HLA-restricted. The HLA-A and HLA-B alleles of most subjects were reportedly predicted accurately from TCR beta sequences.

Everyone who donated was a healthy bone marrow donor. Primers: 60 Vbeta forward and 13 Jbeta reverse. Method: immunoSEQ multiplex PCR; TCRdb's copy keeps in-frame clones and lacks some. The sample includes around 150,000 clones, 75% to 80% seen only once; the top ten take under 4.5%. The CDR3 is 15 amino acids. V gave up 1 base and J gave up 3 bases; unmatched junction bases: 4. Germline V gene data show CDR1 as LNHNV and CDR2 as YYDKDF (reference sequence). Details on this clone: Its antigen remains unidentified.

Sequencing used PBMCs. The genes are TRBV15 and TRBJ1-1; TRBD1 aligns across 8 bases. The clonotype was recovered from a man between 18 and 35 years old in good health and CMV-seronegative. The CDR3 DNA is TGTGCCACCAGCAGAGGAACAGGGGGATACACTGAAGCTTTCTTT. Residues: CATSRGTGGYTEAFF.